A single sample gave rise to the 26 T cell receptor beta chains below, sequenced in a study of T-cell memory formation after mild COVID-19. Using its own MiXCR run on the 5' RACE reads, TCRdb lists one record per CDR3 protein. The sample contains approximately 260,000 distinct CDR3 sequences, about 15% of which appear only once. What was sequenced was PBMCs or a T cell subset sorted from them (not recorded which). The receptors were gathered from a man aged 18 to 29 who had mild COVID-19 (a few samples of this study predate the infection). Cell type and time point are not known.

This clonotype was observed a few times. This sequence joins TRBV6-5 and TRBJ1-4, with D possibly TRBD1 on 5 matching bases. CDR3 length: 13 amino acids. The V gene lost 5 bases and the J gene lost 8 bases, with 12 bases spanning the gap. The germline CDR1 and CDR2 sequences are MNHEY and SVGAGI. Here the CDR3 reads CASSDRRGEKLFF. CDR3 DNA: TGTGCCAGCAGTGACAGAAGGGGAGAAAAACTGTTTTTT.

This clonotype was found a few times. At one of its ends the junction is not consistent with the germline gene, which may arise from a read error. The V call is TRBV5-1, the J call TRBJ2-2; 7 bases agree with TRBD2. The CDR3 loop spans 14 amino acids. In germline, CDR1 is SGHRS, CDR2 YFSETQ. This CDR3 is CASGGEWNAGELFF. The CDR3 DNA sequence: TGCGCCAGCGGGGGGGAGTGGAACGCCGGGGAGCTGTTTTTT.

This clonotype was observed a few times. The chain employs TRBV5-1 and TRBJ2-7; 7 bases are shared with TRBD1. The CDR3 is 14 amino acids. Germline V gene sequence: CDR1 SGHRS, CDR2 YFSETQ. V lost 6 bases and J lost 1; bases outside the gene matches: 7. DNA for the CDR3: TGCGCCAGCACCCCTCCGGACAGGTCCTACGAGCAGTACGTC. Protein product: CASTPPDRSYEQYV.

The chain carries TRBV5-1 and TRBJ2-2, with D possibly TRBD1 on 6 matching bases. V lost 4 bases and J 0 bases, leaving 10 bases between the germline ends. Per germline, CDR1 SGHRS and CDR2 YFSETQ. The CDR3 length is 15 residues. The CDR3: CASSRWTANTGELFF. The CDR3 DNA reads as TGCGCCAGCAGCCGTTGGACAGCGAACACCGGGGAGCTGTTTTTT.

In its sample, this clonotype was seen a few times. The CDR3 region has the DNA TGTGCCAGCAGTTTGGGGGCCGACTACGAGCAGTACTTC. It is translated as CASSLGADYEQYF. The chain recombines TRBV12-3 or TRBV12-4 with TRBJ2-7; a weak D match, TRBD1 (6 bases). The ends were cut back, 3 bases at V and 3 bases at J, with 9 bases in the middle. This CDR3 contains 13 residues.

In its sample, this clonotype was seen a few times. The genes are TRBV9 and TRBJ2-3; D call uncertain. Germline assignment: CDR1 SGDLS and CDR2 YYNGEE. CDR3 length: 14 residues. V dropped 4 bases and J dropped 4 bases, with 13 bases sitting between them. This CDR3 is CASSPRPTPDTQYF. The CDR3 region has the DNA TGTGCCAGCAGCCCCAGACCGACACCAGATACGCAGTATTTT.

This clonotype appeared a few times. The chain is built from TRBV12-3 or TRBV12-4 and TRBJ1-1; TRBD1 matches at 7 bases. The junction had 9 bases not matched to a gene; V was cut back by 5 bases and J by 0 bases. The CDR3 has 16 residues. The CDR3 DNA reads TGTGCCAGCAGTCTCAGACAGGGAGGCATGAACACTGAAGCTTTCTTT. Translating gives CASSLRQGGMNTEAFF.

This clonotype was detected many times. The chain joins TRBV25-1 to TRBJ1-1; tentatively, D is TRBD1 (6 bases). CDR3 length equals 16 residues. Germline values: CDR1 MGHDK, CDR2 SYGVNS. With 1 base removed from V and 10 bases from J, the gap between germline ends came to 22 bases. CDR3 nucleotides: TGTGCCAGCAGTGAATCAGGGTCAGGGGACTCAACGGGAGCTTTCTTT. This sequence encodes CASSESGSGDSTGAFF.

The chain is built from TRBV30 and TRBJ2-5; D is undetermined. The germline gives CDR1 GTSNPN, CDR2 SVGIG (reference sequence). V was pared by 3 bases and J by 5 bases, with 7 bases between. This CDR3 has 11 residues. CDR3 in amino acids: CAWRSLETQYF. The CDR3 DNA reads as TGTGCCTGGAGAAGTCTCGAGACCCAGTACTTC. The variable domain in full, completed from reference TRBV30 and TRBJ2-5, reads SQTIHQWPATLVQPVGSPLSLECTVEGTSNPNLYWYRQAAGRGLQLLFYSVGIGQISSEVPQNLSASRPQDRQFILSSKKLLLSDSGFYLCAWRSLETQYFGPGTRLLVL.

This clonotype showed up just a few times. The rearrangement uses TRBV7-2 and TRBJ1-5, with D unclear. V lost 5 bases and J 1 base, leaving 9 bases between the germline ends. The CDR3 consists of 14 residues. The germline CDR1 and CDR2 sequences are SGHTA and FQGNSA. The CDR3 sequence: CASSGPLSNQPQHF. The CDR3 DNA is TGTGCCAGCAGCGGACCGCTCAGCAATCAGCCCCAGCATTTT. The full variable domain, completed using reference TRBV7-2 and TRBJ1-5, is GAGVSQSPSNKVTEKGKDVELRCDPISGHTALYWYRQSLGQGLEFLIYFQGNSAPDKSGLPSDRFSAERTGGSVSTLTIQRTQQEDSAVYLCASSGPLSNQPQHFGDGTRLSIL.

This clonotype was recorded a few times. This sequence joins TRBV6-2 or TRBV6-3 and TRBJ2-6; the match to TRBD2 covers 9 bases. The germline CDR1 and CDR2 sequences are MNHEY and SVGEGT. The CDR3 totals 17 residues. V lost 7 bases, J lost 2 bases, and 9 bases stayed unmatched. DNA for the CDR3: TGTGCCAGCACCCCGGCCGCGGGGGGGACTGGGGCCAACGTCCTGACTTTC. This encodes CASTPAAGGTGANVLTF.

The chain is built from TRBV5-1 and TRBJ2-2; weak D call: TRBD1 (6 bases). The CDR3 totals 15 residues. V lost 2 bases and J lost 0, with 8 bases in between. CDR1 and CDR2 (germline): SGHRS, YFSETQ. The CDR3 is CASSFRGTNTGELFF. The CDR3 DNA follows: TGCGCCAGCAGCTTCAGGGGCACGAACACCGGGGAGCTGTTTTTT.

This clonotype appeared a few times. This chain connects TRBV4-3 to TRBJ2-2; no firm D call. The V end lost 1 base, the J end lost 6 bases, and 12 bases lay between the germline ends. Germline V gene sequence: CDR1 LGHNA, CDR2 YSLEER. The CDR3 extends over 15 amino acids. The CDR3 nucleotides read TGCGCCAGCAGCCAAGCTAGTGCGTTCCCCGGGGAGCTGTTTTTT. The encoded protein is CASSQASAFPGELFF.

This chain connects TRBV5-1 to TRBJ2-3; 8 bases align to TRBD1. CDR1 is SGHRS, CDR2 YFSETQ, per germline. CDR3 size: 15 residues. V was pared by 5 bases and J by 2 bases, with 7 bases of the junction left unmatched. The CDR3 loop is CASREQGAPTDTQYF. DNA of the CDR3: TGCGCCAGCAGGGAGCAGGGGGCGCCCACAGATACGCAGTATTTT. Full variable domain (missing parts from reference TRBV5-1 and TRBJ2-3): KAGVTQTPRYLIKTRGQQVTLSCSPISGHRSVSWYQQTPGQGLQFLFEYFSETQRNKGNFPGRFSGRQFSNSRSEMNVSTLELGDSALYLCASREQGAPTDTQYFGPGTRLTVL.

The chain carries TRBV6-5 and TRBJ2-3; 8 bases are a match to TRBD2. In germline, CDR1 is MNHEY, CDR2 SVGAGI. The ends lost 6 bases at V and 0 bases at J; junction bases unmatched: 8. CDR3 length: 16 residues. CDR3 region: CASSTLTSASTDTQYF. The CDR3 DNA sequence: TGTGCCAGCAGCACTCTGACTAGCGCGAGCACAGATACGCAGTATTTT.

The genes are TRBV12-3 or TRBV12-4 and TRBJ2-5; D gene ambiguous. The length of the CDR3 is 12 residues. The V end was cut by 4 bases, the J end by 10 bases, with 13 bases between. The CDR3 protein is CASSSGFLGQYF. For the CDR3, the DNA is TGTGCCAGCAGTTCCGGCTTTCTGGGCCAGTACTTC.

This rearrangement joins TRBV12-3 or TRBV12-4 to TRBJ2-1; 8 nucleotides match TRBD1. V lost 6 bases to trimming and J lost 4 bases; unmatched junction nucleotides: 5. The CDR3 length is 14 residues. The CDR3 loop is CASRPGQEYNEQFF. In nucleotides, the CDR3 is TGTGCCAGCAGGCCGGGACAGGAGTACAATGAGCAGTTCTTC.

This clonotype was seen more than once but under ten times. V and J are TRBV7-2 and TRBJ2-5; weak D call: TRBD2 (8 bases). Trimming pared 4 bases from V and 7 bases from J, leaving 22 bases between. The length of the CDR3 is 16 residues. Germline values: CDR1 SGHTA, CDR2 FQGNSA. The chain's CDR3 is CASSSGGGSGEGTQYF. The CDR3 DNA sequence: TGTGCCAGCAGCTCGGGAGGGGGCAGCGGGGAAGGGACCCAGTACTTC. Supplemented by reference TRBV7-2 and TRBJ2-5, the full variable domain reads GAGVSQSPSNKVTEKGKDVELRCDPISGHTALYWYRQSLGQGLEFLIYFQGNSAPDKSGLPSDRFSAERTGGSVSTLTIQRTQQEDSAVYLCASSSGGGSGEGTQYFGPGTRLLVL.

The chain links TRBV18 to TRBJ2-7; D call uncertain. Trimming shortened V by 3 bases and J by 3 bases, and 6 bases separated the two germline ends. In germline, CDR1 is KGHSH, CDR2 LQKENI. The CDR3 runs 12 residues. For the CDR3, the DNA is TGTGCCAGCTCACCCGACAACTACGAGCAGTACGTC. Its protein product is CASSPDNYEQYV.

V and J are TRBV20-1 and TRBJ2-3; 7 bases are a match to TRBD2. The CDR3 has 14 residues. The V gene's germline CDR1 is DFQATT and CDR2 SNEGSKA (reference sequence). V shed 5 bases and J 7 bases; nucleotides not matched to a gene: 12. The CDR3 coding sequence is TGCAGTGCTCTCCTGAGGAGCGGGGCGAATACGCAGTATTTT. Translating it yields CSALLRSGANTQYF.

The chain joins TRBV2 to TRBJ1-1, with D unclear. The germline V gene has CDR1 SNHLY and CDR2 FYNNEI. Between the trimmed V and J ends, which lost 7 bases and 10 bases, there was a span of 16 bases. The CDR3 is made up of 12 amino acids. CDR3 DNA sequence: TGTGCCAGCACCGCCCGCACGGACTCAGCTTTCTTT. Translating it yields CASTARTDSAFF.

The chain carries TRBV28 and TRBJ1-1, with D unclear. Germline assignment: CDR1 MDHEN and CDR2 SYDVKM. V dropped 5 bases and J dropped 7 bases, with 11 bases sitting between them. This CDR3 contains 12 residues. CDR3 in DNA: TGTGCCAGCAGTATTAATGGGAATGAAGCTTTCTTT. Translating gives CASSINGNEAFF. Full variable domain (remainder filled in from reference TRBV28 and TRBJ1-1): DVKVTQSSRYLVKRTGEKVFLECVQDMDHENMFWYRQDPGLGLRLIYFSYDVKMKEKGDIPEGYSVSREKKERFSLILESASTNQTSMYLCASSINGNEAFFGQGTRLTVV.

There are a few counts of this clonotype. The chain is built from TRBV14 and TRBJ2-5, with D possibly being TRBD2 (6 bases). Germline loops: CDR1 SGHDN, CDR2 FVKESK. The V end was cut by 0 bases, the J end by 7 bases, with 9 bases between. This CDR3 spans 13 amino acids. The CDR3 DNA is TGTGCCAGCAGCCAAGAACAGGAGGGGACCCAGTACTTC. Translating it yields CASSQEQEGTQYF.

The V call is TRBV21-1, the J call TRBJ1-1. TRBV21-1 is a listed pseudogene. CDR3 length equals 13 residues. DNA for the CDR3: TGTGCCAGCAGCGAGCGGTGGGGCCTTGAAGCTTTCTTT. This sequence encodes CASSERWGLEAFF.

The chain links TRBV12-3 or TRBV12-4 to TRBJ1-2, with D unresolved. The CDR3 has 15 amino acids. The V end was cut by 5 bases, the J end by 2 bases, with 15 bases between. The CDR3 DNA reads TGTGCCAGCAGTCCCCGTTGGAACAGCAACTATGGCTACACCTTC. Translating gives CASSPRWNSNYGYTF.

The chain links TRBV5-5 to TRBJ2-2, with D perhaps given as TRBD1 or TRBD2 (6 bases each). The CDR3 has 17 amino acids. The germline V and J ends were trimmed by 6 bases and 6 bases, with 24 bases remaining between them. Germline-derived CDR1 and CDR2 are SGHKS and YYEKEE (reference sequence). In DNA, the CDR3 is TGTGCCAGCACCGAGCGGGTGGTCAGGGGATCTCCCGGGGAGCTGTTTTTT. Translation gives CASTERVVRGSPGELFF. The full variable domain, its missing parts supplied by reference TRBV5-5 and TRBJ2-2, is DAGVTQSPTHLIKTRGQQVTLRCSPISGHKSVSWYQQVLGQGPQFIFQYYEKEERGRGNFPDRFSARQFPNYSSELNVNALLLGDSALYLCASTERVVRGSPGELFFGEGSRLTVL.